The clone carrying this T cell receptor beta chain was seen repeatedly, ten times or more. Time point meaning: newly diagnosed GD, antithyroid drugs for less than 3 months. PBMC RNA was the source of the TCR library. The CDR3 covers 13 residues. CDR1 is DFQATT and CDR2 is SNEGSKA in the germline V gene (reference sequence). V dropped 1 base and J dropped 3 bases, with 10 bases sitting between them. This specimen belongs to a study of regulatory T cells in long-lasting Graves disease. The TCR beta library used iRepertoire HTBI primers with Arm-PCR amplification of CDR3. Via MiXCR, TCRdb re-called the multiplex PCR reads, giving one row per CDR3 protein. Of 550,000 to 650,000 distinct CDR3 sequences detected, around 16% appear once; the ten largest clones hold 12%. The sample also formed part of further work on T cells in Graves' hyperthyroidism and ophthalmopathy.

The receptor was derived from a man aged 18 to 30 with Graves disease. V and J are TRBV20-1 and TRBJ2-7; D not resolved. The sample here was peripheral blood mononuclear cells (PBMCs), taken at new diagnosis, from a patient treated with antithyroid drugs. CDR3 coding DNA: TGCAGTGCTAGAGTGTGGCCCGACTACGAGCAGTACTTC. Translating gives CSARVWPDYEQYF.